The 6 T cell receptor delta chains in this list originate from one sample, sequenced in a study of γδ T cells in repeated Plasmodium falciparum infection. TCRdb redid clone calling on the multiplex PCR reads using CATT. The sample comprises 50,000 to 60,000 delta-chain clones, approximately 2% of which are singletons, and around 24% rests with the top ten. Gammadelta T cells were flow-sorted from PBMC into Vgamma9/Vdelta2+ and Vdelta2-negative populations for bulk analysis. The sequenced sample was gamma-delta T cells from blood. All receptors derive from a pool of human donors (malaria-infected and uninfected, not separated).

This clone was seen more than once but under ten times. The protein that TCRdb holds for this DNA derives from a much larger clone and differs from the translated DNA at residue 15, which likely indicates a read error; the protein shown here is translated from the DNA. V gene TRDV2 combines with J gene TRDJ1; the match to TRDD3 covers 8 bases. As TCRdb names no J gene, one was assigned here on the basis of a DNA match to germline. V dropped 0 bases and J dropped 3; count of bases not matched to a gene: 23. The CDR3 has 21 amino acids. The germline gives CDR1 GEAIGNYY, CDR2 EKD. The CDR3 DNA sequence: TGTGCCTGTGACACCGGAGAGATCTACTGGGGGCCTACGGGGAGTTCCGATAAACTCATCTTT. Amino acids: CACDTGEIYWGPTGSSDKLIF.

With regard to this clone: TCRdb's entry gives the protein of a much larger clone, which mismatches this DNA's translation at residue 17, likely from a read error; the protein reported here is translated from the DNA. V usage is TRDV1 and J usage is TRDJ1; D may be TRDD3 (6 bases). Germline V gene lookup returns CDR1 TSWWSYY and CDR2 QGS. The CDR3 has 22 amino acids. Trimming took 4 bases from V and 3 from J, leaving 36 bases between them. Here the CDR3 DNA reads TGTGCTCTTGGGGCCAACAAGGTCCCCCGAAGGGGGACCCACCCGTACGCCGATAAACTCATCTTT. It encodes CALGANKVPRRGTHPYADKLIF.

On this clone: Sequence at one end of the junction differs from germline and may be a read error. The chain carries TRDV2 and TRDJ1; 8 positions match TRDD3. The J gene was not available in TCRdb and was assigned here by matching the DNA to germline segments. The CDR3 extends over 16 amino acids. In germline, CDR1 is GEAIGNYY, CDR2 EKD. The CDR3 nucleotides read TGCGCCACGTGGCTATGGACTGGGGGGTACACCGATAAACTCATCTTT. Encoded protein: CATWLWTGGYTDKLIF.

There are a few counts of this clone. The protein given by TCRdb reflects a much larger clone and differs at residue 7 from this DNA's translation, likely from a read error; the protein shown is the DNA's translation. For the CDR3, the DNA is TGTGCTCTTGGGGAGTCACTTCCTACGGGAGATACGAAACTCATCTTT. Translation: CALGESLPTGDTKLIF. The rearrangement joins TRDV1 to TRDJ1, with 8 bases fitting TRDD2. The J gene is absent in TCRdb and was assigned here via DNA matching to germline. Per germline, CDR1 TSWWSYY and CDR2 QGS. The J segment lost 8 bases and the V segment lost 3 bases, leaving 14 bases of the junction unmatched. The CDR3 spans 16 residues.

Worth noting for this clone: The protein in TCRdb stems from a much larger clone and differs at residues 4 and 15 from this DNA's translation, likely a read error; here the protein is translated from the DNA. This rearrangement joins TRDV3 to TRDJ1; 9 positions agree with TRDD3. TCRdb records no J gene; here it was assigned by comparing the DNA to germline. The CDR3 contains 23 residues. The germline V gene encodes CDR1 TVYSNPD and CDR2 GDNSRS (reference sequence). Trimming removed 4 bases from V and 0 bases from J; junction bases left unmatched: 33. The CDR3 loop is CASPSTGGQTAKVGMRYTDKLIF. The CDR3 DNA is TGTGCCTCCCCCAGTACTGGGGGACAGACGGCGAAAGTGGGGATGAGATACACCGATAAACTCATCTTT.

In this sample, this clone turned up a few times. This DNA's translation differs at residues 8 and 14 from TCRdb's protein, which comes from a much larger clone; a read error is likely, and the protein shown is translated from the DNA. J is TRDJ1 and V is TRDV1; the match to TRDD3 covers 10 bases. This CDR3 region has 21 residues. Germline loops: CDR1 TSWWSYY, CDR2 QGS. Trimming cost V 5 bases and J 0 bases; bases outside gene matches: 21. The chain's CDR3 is CALGKFLGGIRGVVYTDKLIF. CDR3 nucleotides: TGTGCTCTTGGGAAGTTCCTCGGGGGGATACGCGGGGTTGTTTACACCGATAAACTCATCTTT.